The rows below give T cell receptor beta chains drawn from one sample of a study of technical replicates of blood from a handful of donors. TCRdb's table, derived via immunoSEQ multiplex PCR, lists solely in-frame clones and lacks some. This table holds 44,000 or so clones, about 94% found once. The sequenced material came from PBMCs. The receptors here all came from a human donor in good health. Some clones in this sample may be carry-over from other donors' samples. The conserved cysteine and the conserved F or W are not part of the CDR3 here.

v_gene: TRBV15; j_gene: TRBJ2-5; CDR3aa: ATSRDNQGTQY
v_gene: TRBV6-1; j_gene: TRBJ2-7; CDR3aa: ASIAGAPYEQY
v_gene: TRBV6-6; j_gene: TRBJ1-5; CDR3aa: ASSWTGTGGNQPQH
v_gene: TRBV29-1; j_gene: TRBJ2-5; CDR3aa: SAYRVVETQY
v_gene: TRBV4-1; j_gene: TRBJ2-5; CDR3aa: ASSHPALGTQETQY
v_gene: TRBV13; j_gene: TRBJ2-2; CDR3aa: ASSLRGTGELF
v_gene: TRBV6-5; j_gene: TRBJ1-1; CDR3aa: ASSYRQGAVEAF
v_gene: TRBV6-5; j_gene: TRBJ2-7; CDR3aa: ASSYGAGVAEQY
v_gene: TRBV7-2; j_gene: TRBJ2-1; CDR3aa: ASTVAGVSLRNEQF
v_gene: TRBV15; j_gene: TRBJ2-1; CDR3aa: ATREGGQDIDEQF
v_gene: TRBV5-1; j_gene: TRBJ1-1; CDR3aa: ASSQGSGGADTEAF
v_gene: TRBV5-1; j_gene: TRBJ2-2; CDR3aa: ASSEKRTGGNTGELF
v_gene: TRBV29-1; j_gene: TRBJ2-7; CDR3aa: SVTISGYEQY
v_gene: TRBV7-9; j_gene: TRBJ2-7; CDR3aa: ASSPIAGAGHEQY
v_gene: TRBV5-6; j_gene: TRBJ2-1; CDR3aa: ASSSVLAGGYNEQF
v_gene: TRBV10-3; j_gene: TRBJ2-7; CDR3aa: AILAGGQEQY
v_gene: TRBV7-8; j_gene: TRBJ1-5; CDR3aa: ASSAGTYGSNQPQH
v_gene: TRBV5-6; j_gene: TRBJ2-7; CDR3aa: ASSSGLESYEQY
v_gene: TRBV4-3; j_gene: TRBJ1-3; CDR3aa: ASSQEWSRGNSGNTIY
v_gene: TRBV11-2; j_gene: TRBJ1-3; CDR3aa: ASSLAFTASSGNTIY
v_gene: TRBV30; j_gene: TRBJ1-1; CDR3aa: AWDRTGTEAF
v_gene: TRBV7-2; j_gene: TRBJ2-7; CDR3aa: ASSLVSGGASYEQY
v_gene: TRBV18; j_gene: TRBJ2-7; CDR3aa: ASSSGLAGPEQY
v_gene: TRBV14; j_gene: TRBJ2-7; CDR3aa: ASSRTGGSTGNEQY
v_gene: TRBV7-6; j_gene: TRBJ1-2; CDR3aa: ASSLDPTGYGYT
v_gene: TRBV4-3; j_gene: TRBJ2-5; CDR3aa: ASSQDFAGYQETQY
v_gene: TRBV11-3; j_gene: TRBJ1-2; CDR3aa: ASSLDGGRGYT
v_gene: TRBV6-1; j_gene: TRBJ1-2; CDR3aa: ASSVQQGGEGYT
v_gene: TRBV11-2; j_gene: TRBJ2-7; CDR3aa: ASSFGSGSPSSYEQY
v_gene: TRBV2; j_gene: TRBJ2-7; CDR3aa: ASSDGTGVLGDEQY
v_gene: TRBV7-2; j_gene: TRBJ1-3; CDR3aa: ASSPRDRGLGNTIY
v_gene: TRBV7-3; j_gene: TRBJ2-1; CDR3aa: ASSRGGRPYNEQF
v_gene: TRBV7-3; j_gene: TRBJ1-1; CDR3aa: ASSLNRAGAGTEAF
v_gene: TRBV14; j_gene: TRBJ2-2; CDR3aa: ASSPWSGGAGELF
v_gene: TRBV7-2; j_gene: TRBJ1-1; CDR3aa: ASSLRGETNTEAF
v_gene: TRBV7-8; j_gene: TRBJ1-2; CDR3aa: ASSPPGTGSNYGYT
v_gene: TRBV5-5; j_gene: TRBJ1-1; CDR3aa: ASSLNRGTEAF
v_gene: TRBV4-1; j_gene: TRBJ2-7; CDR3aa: ASSQVGGTVFYEQY
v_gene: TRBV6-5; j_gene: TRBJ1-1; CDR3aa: ASSHRDRAPRAF
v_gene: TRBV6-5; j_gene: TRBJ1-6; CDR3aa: ASTPRWTGTSPLH
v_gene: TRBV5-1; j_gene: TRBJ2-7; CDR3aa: ASSSSQGANEQY
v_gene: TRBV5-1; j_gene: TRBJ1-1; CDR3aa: ASSSGTGGNTEAF
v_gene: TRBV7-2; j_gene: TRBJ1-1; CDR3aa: ASSLARQLNTEAF
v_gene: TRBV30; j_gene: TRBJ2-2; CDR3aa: AWSVPRGTGELF
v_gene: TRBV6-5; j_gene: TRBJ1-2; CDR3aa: ASRQGTGVGYT
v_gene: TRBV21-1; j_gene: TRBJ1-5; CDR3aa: ASSTFGVPDYGNQPQH
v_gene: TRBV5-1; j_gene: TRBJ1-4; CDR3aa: ASSLVGATNEKLF
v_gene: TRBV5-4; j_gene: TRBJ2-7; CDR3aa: ASSWSRGQGLYEQY
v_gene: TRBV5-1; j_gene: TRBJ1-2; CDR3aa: ASSLDRDGYT
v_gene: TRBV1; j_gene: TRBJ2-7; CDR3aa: TSSQDQAGGDEQY
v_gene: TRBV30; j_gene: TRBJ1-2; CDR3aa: AWSYRGPGGYT